These T cell receptor beta chains were read from a single sample in a study of T cell changes during pregnancy in multiple sclerosis. Data came from immunoSEQ multiplex PCR; TCRdb stores just in-frame clones and leaves some out. Among some 60,000 clones listed, roughly 93% were seen once. Sequencing was performed on peripheral blood, taken after pregnancy. Receptor source: a female donor with multiple sclerosis, enrolled in a pregnancy study. CDR3s include the opening cysteine and the closing phenylalanine or tryptophan. Clone size is given for some rows only: seen once, a few or many times, or a class if the clone is expanded.

J gene: TRBJ2-5; clone size: .; V gene: TRBV13; CDR3 protein: CASSRTRFTQETQYF
J gene: TRBJ2-1; clone size: .; V gene: TRBV5-4; CDR3 protein: CASSLAGLAGVGINEQFF
J gene: TRBJ2-1; clone size: .; V gene: TRBV10-3; CDR3 protein: CAISTGTEYNEQFF
J gene: TRBJ2-7; clone size: .; V gene: TRBV7-2; CDR3 protein: CASSIIASGTGDEQYF
J gene: TRBJ2-5; clone size: once; V gene: TRBV9; CDR3 protein: CASSGTTQETQYF
J gene: TRBJ2-6; clone size: once; V gene: TRBV30; CDR3 protein: CAQRLSGANVLTF
J gene: TRBJ2-7; clone size: .; V gene: TRBV4-3; CDR3 protein: CASSQEPRGRSYEQYF
J gene: TRBJ1-2; clone size: .; V gene: TRBV7-9; CDR3 protein: CASSLRDSYGYTF
J gene: TRBJ2-7; clone size: .; V gene: TRBV27; CDR3 protein: CASRLDTGTGLSEQYF
J gene: TRBJ2-1; clone size: .; V gene: TRBV6-4; CDR3 protein: CASSETSGHNEQFF
J gene: TRBJ2-7; clone size: .; V gene: TRBV19; CDR3 protein: CASSGGETGHEQYF
J gene: TRBJ2-1; clone size: .; V gene: TRBV4-1; CDR3 protein: CASSQGTGSYNEQFF
J gene: TRBJ2-1; clone size: once; V gene: TRBV7-6; CDR3 protein: CASIPVEGWGNEQFF
J gene: TRBJ1-1; clone size: .; V gene: TRBV18; CDR3 protein: CASSPRQGGRTEAFF
J gene: TRBJ1-2; clone size: .; V gene: TRBV28; CDR3 protein: CAIQGNYGYTF
J gene: TRBJ2-1; clone size: .; V gene: TRBV6-4; CDR3 protein: CASSKEGLYNEQFF
J gene: TRBJ2-5; clone size: .; V gene: TRBV6-1; CDR3 protein: CASRGTGGETQYF
J gene: TRBJ1-5; clone size: .; V gene: TRBV19; CDR3 protein: CASSYPGGREQPQHF
J gene: TRBJ2-1; clone size: .; V gene: TRBV4-2; CDR3 protein: CASSQDGTSENEQFF
J gene: TRBJ1-5; clone size: .; V gene: TRBV28; CDR3 protein: CASTTTGVNQPQHF